Below are 24 T cell receptor beta chains sequenced from a single sample in a study of early T cells in non-severe SARS-CoV-2 infection. TCRdb re-analysed the 5' RACE reads in MiXCR, keeping a single row per CDR3 protein. This sample has 25,000 to 35,000 distinct CDR3 sequences, with approximately 6.6% found just once. The source was whole blood, collected at baseline. Source of these receptors: an adult who was a healthcare worker with PCR-confirmed SARS-CoV-2 infection or an uninfected control (not recorded which).

The chain has TRBV27 and TRBJ2-3; 8 nucleotides line up with TRBD2. This CDR3 is 17 amino acids long. Germline values: CDR1 MNHEY, CDR2 SMNVEV (reference sequence). V trimming: 5 bases; J trimming: 6 bases; junction bases outside the gene matches: 16. This CDR3 reads CASSPRSGLAPRDTQYF. The CDR3 DNA sequence: TGTGCCAGCAGTCCCAGAAGCGGACTAGCCCCACGGGATACGCAGTATTTT.

This clonotype has ten or more counts. The chain links TRBV30 to TRBJ2-5; D uncertain. The V and J ends lost 2 bases and 2 bases respectively, with 9 bases between them. CDR1 and CDR2 (germline): GTSNPN, SVGIG (reference sequence). CDR3 length: 13 amino acids. The chain's CDR3 is CAWSRREQETQYF. The CDR3 DNA is TGTGCCTGGAGTCGAAGGGAACAAGAGACCCAGTACTTC.

V and J are TRBV2 and TRBJ2-1; TRBD2 agrees at 8 bases. The CDR3 covers 13 residues. Germline V gene sequence: CDR1 SNHLY, CDR2 FYNNEI. Trimming took 3 bases from V and 5 from J; bases not matched to a gene: 0. For the CDR3, the DNA is TGTGCCAGCAGTGAGACTAGCGACAATGAGCAGTTCTTC. The encoded protein is CASSETSDNEQFF.

This clonotype was picked up many times. V and J are TRBV5-1 and TRBJ2-7; D not certain. The V end was cut by 0 bases, the J end by 0 bases, with 7 bases between. The CDR3 extends over 14 amino acids. Looked up from germline, CDR1 is SGHRS and CDR2 is YFSETQ. The CDR3 DNA reads as TGCGCCAGCAGCTTGGAATCTATCTCCTACGAGCAGTACTTC. This encodes CASSLESISYEQYF.

Ten or more counts support this clonotype. The J gene is TRBJ2-2, the V gene TRBV18, with D possibly matching TRBD2 (6 bases). CDR3 length: 14 amino acids. From germline, CDR1 is KGHSH and CDR2 LQKENI. V dropped 5 bases and J dropped 5 bases, with 12 bases sitting between them. The DNA for the CDR3 is TGTGCCAGCTCAATTATGGGACTGACCGGGGAGCTGTTTTTT. Protein sequence: CASSIMGLTGELFF.

The chain carries TRBV2 and TRBJ2-1; 10 positions match TRBD1. Losses at the gene ends were 7 bases for V and 12 bases for J; bases not matched to a gene: 12. The CDR3 totals 14 residues. The germline CDR1 and CDR2 sequences are SNHLY and FYNNEI. The CDR3 spells CASTIAGTGVVQFF. The CDR3, as DNA: TGTGCCAGCACCATAGCCGGGACAGGGGTTGTGCAGTTCTTC.

The table lists this clonotype with many counts. The chain combines TRBV19 with TRBJ2-3; unclear D gene. Germline CDR1 LNHDA, CDR2 SQIVND (reference sequence). The CDR3 length is 15 residues. V was shortened by 4 bases and J by 0 bases, with 11 bases between the two germline ends. The CDR3 protein is CASSNRPSSTDTQYF. The DNA of the CDR3 is TGTGCCAGTAGTAATCGTCCTTCTAGCACAGATACGCAGTATTTT.

This clonotype was recorded a few times. The V and J genes are TRBV7-9 and TRBJ2-3; perhaps TRBD2 as D (5 bases). The V and J ends lost 5 bases and 3 bases respectively, with 12 bases between them. Germline CDR1 and CDR2: SEHNR and FQNEAQ (reference sequence). This CDR3 comprises 14 residues. CDR3 region: CASSTHRTTDTQYF. The DNA for the CDR3 is TGTGCCAGCAGCACACACCGGACTACAGATACGCAGTATTTT.

A few counts support this clonotype. The CDR3 nucleotides read TGTGCCAGCAGCCGGACAGGGGATTTTGGGGAGCAGTACTTC. It translates to CASSRTGDFGEQYF. This sequence joins TRBV3-1 and TRBJ2-7; 9 bases line up with TRBD1. V lost 4 bases to trimming and J lost 7 bases; unmatched junction nucleotides: 8. CDR3 length: 14 amino acids. Germline lookup yields CDR1 LGHDT and CDR2 YNNKEL (reference sequence).

This clonotype appeared many times. This chain connects TRBV11-2 to TRBJ2-7, with no clear D. The V end was cut by 5 bases, the J end by 5 bases, with 7 bases between. The CDR3 has 11 residues. CDR1 is SGHAT, CDR2 FQNNGV, per germline. The CDR3 bases are TGTGCCAGCAGCCTCGCGAACGAGCAGTACTTC. Translation: CASSLANEQYF.

As for this clonotype: Relative to the germline gene, one junction end is altered; a read error may explain this. The gene calls are TRBV20-1 and TRBJ2-1, with D unresolved. The germline V gene has CDR1 DFQATT and CDR2 SNEGSKA (reference sequence). This CDR3 spans 12 amino acids. This chain's CDR3 is CSALTSNNEQFF. The CDR3 nucleotides are TGCAGTGCACTCACCTCCAACAATGAGCAGTTCTTC.

In its sample, this clonotype was seen many times. This rearrangement joins TRBV19 to TRBJ1-4, with no clear D. Trimming cost V 10 bases and J 5 bases, with 8 bases left between them. This CDR3 region has 11 residues. The germline V gene encodes CDR1 LNHDA and CDR2 SQIVND (reference sequence). The CDR3 sequence is CATDRNEKLFF. In DNA form, the CDR3 reads TGTGCCACCGATCGGAATGAAAAACTGTTTTTT.

This clonotype was recorded many times. The rearrangement uses TRBV6-5 and TRBJ2-7; D perhaps matches TRBD1 (5 bases). Germline values: CDR1 MNHEY, CDR2 SVGAGI. Trimming stripped 4 bases from V and 7 bases from J, with 14 bases between. The CDR3 runs to 13 residues. The CDR3 loop is CASSSLDTSEQYF. Here the CDR3 DNA reads TGTGCCAGCAGTTCCCTGGACACCTCTGAGCAGTACTTC.

There are many counts of this clonotype. The gene calls are TRBV5-1 and TRBJ1-1; 8 bases line up with TRBD1. This CDR3 is built from 15 residues. V lost 2 bases and J lost 3; bases outside the gene matches: 6. Germline V gene data show CDR1 as SGHRS and CDR2 as YFSETQ. CDR3 loop: CASSFVNRGDTEAFF. The CDR3 nucleotides are TGCGCCAGCAGCTTCGTGAACAGGGGGGACACTGAAGCTTTCTTT.

This clonotype was counted many times. The J gene is TRBJ2-5, the V gene TRBV3-1; D remains unclear. The CDR3 loop spans 14 amino acids. Germline-derived CDR1 and CDR2 are LGHDT and YNNKEL (reference sequence). V was clipped by 1 base and J by 2 bases, with 8 bases between them. CDR3 nucleotide sequence: TGTGCCAGCAGCCAAGTGCCGAGACAAGAGACCCAGTACTTC. It translates to CASSQVPRQETQYF.

In this sample, this clonotype turned up many times. V gene TRBV12-3 or TRBV12-4 combines with J gene TRBJ1-2, with D tentatively TRBD1 (6 bases). There are 12 residues in the CDR3. Trimming left V 7 bases short and J 2 bases short, with 8 bases between. The CDR3 coding sequence is TGTGCCAGCACAGACAGGAACTATGGCTACACCTTC. Its translation: CASTDRNYGYTF.

The table lists this clonotype with many counts. V gene TRBV19 combines with J gene TRBJ2-5; no firm D call. Germline V CDR1 and CDR2: LNHDA, SQIVND (reference sequence). The CDR3 loop spans 13 amino acids. Trimming cost V 5 bases and J 1 base, with 8 bases left between them. CDR3 residues: CASSPQTQETQYF. Here the CDR3 DNA reads TGTGCCAGTAGTCCCCAGACCCAAGAGACCCAGTACTTC.

This clonotype was seen repeatedly, ten times or more. The gene calls are TRBV7-9 and TRBJ1-1, with D possibly TRBD1 on 5 matching bases. The ends were cut back, 5 bases at V and 5 bases at J, with 9 bases in the middle. The CDR3 covers 12 residues. Germline V gene data show CDR1 as SEHNR and CDR2 as FQNEAQ (reference sequence). The CDR3 coding sequence is TGTGCCAGCAGCCCCTGGGGGACTGAAGCTTTCTTT. Amino acid sequence: CASSPWGTEAFF.

This chain joins TRBV2 and TRBJ2-7, with D perhaps given as TRBD1 or TRBD2 (5 bases each). Germline loops: CDR1 SNHLY, CDR2 FYNNEI. The length of the CDR3 is 13 residues. Trimming stripped 4 bases from V and 6 bases from J, with 13 bases between. The CDR3 reads CASSGDRASEQYF. In DNA form, the CDR3 reads TGTGCCAGCAGTGGGGACCGGGCCTCCGAGCAGTACTTC.

At least ten counts were recorded for this clonotype. The chain recombines TRBV7-9 with TRBJ1-2, with D possibly matching TRBD1 (5 bases). Trimming took 3 bases from V and 3 from J, leaving 14 bases between them. Germline V lookup: CDR1 SEHNR, CDR2 FQNEAQ (reference sequence). This CDR3 is built from 15 residues. CDR3 sequence: CASSFWGGGHYGYTF. CDR3 nucleotides: TGTGCCAGCAGCTTCTGGGGCGGGGGACACTATGGCTACACCTTC.

This clonotype came up many times. The chain employs TRBV19 and TRBJ2-5; maybe TRBD1 (6 bases). The CDR3 sequence is 14 residues long. CDR1 is LNHDA, CDR2 SQIVND, per germline (reference sequence). The V and J ends lost 1 base and 6 bases respectively, with 12 bases between them. The CDR3 spells CASSIALTGKTQYF. DNA for the CDR3: TGTGCCAGTAGTATAGCCCTAACAGGGAAGACCCAGTACTTC.

This clonotype was detected ten times or more. This chain uses TRBV30 with TRBJ2-5; the D gene is possibly TRBD2 (6 bases). The V end was cut by 0 bases, the J end by 3 bases, with 14 bases between. CDR1 and CDR2 from the germline V gene are GTSNPN and SVGIG (reference sequence). The CDR3 has 15 amino acids. The CDR3: CAWSVKRRGKETQYF. In DNA form, the CDR3 reads TGTGCCTGGAGTGTAAAGAGGCGGGGCAAAGAGACCCAGTACTTC.

The V and J genes are TRBV11-2 and TRBJ2-1, with D hard to call. The CDR3 consists of 14 residues. Germline V gene sequence: CDR1 SGHAT, CDR2 FQNNGV. V dropped 1 base and J dropped 0 bases, with 4 bases sitting between them. DNA of the CDR3: TGTGCCAGCAGCTTAGGGCTCTCCTACAATGAGCAGTTCTTC. It encodes CASSLGLSYNEQFF.

In its sample, this clonotype was seen many times. The V call is TRBV6-1, the J call TRBJ2-2; 7 positions agree with TRBD1. V shed 5 bases and J 1 base; nucleotides not matched to a gene: 4. The CDR3 consists of 15 residues. Germline CDR1 and CDR2: MNHNS and SASEGT. CDR3 protein: CASSPTGVNTGELFF. The CDR3 coding sequence is TGTGCCAGCAGTCCCACAGGGGTGAACACCGGGGAGCTGTTTTTT.